This T cell receptor (beta chain) emerged from a study of graft-versus-host responses after intestinal transplantation. Study results and caveats: Those patients showing graft-donor T cell macrochimerism displayed high graft-versus-host to host-versus-graft clonal ratios in allografts.

As for this clone: Its antigen remains unknown.

Only in-frame clones appear in the TCRdb table, and some are missing; sequencing was by immunoSEQ multiplex PCR. The sample lists about 20,000 clones; about 95% were seen once. The sample in question was PBMCs, obtained 23 days after intestinal transplant. The sequence derives from a human patient who received an intestinal transplant, so some T cells may come from the graft donor.

Here the CDR3 reads CASSVEDGKGETQYF. CDR3 nucleotide sequence: TGTGCCAGCAGCGTAGAGGACGGGAAGGGAGAGACCCAGTACTTC. V is TRBV9 and J is TRBJ2-5, with a tentative D call TRBD2 (5 bases). V lost 0 bases, J lost 4 bases, and 13 bases lay in between. The CDR3 runs 15 residues. CDR1 is SGDLS, CDR2 YYNGEE, per germline.